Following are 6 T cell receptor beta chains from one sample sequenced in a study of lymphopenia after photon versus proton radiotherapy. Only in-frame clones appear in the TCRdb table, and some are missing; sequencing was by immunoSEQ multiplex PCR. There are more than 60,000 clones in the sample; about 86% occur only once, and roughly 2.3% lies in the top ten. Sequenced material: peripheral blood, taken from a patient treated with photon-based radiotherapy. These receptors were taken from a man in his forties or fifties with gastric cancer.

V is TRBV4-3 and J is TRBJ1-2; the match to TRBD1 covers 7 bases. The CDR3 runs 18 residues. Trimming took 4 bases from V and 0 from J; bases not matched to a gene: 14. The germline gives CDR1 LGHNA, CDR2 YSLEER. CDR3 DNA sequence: TGCGCCAGCAGCCCGCGGAGTTTTAGGGACAGACCTAACTATGGCTACACCTTC. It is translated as CASSPRSFRDRPNYGYTF.

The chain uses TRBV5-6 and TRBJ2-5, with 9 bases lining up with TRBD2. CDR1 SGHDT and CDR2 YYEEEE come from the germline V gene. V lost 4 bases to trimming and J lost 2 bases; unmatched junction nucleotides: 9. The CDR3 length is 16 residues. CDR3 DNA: TGTGCCAGCAGCCCGACTCTAGCGGGGAGTCAAGAGACCCAGTACTTC. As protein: CASSPTLAGSQETQYF.

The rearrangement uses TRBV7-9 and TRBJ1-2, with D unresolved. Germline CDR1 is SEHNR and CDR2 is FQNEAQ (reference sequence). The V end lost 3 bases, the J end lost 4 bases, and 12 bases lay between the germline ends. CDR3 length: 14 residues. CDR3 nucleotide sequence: TGTGCCAGCAGCTTCCCGGTGAGCTTCTATGGCTACACCTTC. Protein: CASSFPVSFYGYTF.

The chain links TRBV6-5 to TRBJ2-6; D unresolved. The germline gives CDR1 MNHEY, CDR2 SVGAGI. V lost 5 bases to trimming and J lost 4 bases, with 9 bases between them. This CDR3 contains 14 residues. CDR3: CASSGSSGANVLTF. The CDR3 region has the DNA TGTGCCAGCAGTGGGTCTTCCGGGGCCAACGTCCTGACTTTC.

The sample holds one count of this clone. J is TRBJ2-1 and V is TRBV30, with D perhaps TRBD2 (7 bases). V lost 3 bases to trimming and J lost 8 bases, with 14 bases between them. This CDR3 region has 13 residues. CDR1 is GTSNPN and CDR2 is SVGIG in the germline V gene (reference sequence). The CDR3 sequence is CAWRGGGAHEQFF. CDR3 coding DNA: TGTGCCTGGAGGGGAGGGGGGGCCCATGAGCAGTTCTTC.

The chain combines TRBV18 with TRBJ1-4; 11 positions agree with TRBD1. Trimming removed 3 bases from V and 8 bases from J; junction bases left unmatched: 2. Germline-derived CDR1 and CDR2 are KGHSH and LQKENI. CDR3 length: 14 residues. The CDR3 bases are TGTGCCAGCTCACCGGGACAGGGGGACGAAAAACTGTTTTTT. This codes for CASSPGQGDEKLFF. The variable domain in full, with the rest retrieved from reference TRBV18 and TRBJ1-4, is NAGVMQNPRHLVRRRGQEARLRCSPMKGHSHVYWYRQLPEEGLKFMVYLQKENIIDESGMPKERFSAEFPKEGPSILRIQQVVRGDSAAYFCASSPGQGDEKLFFGSGTQLSVL.